This entry concerns a single TCR beta chain. This receptor's antigen is unknown. One base away there is no much larger clone; base qualities are not given. This sample is part of a study of shared clonotypes between healthy human individuals (dated by TCRdb to 2019 to 2021). Concerning the study at large: A couple of women and three men aged 18 to 49 years were included in the cohort. Per donor, three plates each were used for CD4 naive and CD4 memory, two for CD8 naive, and one for CD8 memory. To increase sequencing depth and limit assay-specific biases, different laboratories used diverse techniques to prepare libraries and sequence TCR repertoires. Between about 0.94 and 8.9 billion PBMCs per donor were obtained by leukapheresis. To estimate repertoire size and how much clonotypes are shared between individuals, the study performed deep sequencing of blood TCR repertoires from five healthy adults. What the research found in general, with its limitations: Incomplete sequencing was indicated by rarefaction of sorted-subset datasets, despite the large sequencing depth. The small number of donors limited the genetic and exposure-history diversity represented. Sampling was restricted to blood, and TCR repertoires in tissue are likely to differ from TCR repertoires in blood. Larger estimated clonotype richness was generally found for naive subsets than for memory subsets. Sharing across a handful of donors was observed for around 5% of naive CD4, 3.5% of naive CD8, roughly 2.3% of memory CD4, and about 0.39% of memory CD8 clonotypes. Compared with non-shared clonotypes, clonotypes shared by all four sorted-subset donors had higher generation probabilities. Based on pairwise subsampling, the degree of clonotype sharing among donors was expected to be affected by sequencing depth.

TCR CDR3 regions were amplified from genomic DNA by multiplex PCR using the deep immunoSEQ assay. Extracted genomic DNA from each cell subset was distributed evenly across all wells of several immunoSEQ 96-well plates, and each plate was treated as a replicate. For sorted subsets, each replicate PCR was loaded with 200 to 250 ng genomic DNA, equivalent to approximately 27,000 T cell genomes. Purified libraries were quantified with a Qubit 3.0 fluorometer, sized on a Bioanalyzer 2100, and re-quantified with the KAPA Library Quantification kit. Each immunoSEQ 96-well plate was sequenced on its own single-read 150-cycle Illumina NextSeq 550 flow cell. Per the source publication's procedure: Because only junctional sequences without quality scores were contained in the immunoSEQ output, filtering matching that applied to full-length reads could not be performed. Sequences were annotated with PyIR, a Python wrapper for IgBLAST v1.9, using IMGT germline references to assign V/J genes and CDR3. Reads were removed for weak V/J assignments (E-value above 1e-6), missing CDR3, stop codons, out-of-frame junctions, or ambiguous translated residues. V3J clonotypes were defined by identical inferred V gene, J gene, and CDR3 amino acid sequence. Percentage overlap between repertoires was computed as shared unique clonotypes divided by the size of the smaller repertoire. Richness of each repertoire was evaluated using RTK rarefaction, the Chao1 estimator, and Recon v2.1 estimates of unobserved clonotypes. Generation probabilities for all TCRbeta clonotypes obtained by the gDNA method from a handful of donors were computed using OLGA. Held by TCRdb, this immuneACCESS table contains in-frame sequences only and omits some clones. Under half of the omission traces to an unresolved V gene where checked; the cause of the rest is unknown. Clonal size and the V and J genes are those of that table, whereas D and trimming came from the DNA. Counted in this sample were millions of clones; 85% to 95% of them appeared once. 1% to 1.3% of the sample rests with the top ten.

For the CD8 naive samples, CD45RO-negative cells were positively selected for CCR7, yielding a CD45RA+CCR7+ population from which TemRA cells were excluded. The donors were healthy, HIV-negative adults who had no recently reported acute infections or vaccinations. Only Caucasian adults living in Nashville, Tennessee, USA were represented among the donors. Blood was collected by leukapheresis, and PBMCs were isolated by Ficoll-Histopaque density gradient centrifugation and then cryopreserved in liquid nitrogen vapor phase. Analytical flow cytometry was used to check the purity and quantity of each magnetically sorted T cell population. Each sorted fraction had its genomic DNA isolated and then quantified by UV absorbance on a Nanodrop 2000c. Deletion took 3 bases off V and 1 base off J, with a span of 10 bases between the germline ends. The cysteine opens and the phenylalanine closes a CDR3 of 15 amino acids. The kept DNA is CDR3 alone, 45 bases in frame from the first base. Via the germline V gene, CDR1 is MGHRA and CDR2 YSYEKL.

Recombination linked TRBV4-1 to TRBJ1-5, with the D gene too uncertain to name. The sequenced sample consisted of naive CD8+ T cells sorted from blood. Sample cell subset or site, as interpreted from the label and publication: CD45RA+CCR7+. This receptor was taken from a man aged 18 to 30 in good health. The CDR3: CASSHVRASNQPQHF. The nucleotide sequence reads TGCGCCAGCAGCCATGTTCGGGCGAGCAATCAGCCCCAGCATTTT.